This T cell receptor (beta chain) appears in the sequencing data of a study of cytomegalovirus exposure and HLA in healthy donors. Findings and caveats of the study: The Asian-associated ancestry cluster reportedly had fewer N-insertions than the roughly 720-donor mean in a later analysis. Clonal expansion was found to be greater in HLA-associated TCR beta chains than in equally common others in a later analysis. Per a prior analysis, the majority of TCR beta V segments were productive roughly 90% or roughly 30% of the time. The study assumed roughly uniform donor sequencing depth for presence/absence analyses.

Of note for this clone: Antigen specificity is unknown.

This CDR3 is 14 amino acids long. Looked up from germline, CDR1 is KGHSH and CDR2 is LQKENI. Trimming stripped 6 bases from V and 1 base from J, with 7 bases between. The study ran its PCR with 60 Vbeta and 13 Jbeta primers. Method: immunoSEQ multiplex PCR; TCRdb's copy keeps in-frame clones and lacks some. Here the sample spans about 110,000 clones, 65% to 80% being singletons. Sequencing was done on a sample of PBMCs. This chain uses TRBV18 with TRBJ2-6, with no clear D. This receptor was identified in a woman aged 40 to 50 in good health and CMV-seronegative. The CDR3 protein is CASSPQSGANVLTF. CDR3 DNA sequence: TGTGCCAGCTCTCCTCAGTCTGGGGCCAACGTCCTGACTTTC. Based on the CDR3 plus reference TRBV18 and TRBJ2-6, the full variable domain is NAGVMQNPRHLVRRRGQEARLRCSPMKGHSHVYWYRQLPEEGLKFMVYLQKENIIDESGMPKERFSAEFPKEGPSILRIQQVVRGDSAAYFCASSPQSGANVLTFGAGSRLTVL.